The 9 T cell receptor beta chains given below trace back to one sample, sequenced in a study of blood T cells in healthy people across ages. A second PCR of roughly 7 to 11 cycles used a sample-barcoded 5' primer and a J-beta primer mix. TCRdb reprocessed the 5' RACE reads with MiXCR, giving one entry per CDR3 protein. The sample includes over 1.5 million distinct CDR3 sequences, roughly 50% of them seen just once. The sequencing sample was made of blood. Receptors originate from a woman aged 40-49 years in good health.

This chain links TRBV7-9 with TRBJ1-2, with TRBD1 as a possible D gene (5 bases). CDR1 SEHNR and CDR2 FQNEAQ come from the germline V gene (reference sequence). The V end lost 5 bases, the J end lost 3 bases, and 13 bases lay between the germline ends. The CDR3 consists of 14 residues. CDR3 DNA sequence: TGTGCCAGCAGCCCAGTTGGGGACCACTATGGCTACACCTTC. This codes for CASSPVGDHYGYTF. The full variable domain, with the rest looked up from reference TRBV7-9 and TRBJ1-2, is DTGVSQNPRHKITKRGQNVTFRCDPISEHNRLYWYRQTLGQGPEFLTYFQNEAQLEKSRLLSDRFSAERPKGSFSTLEIQRTEQGDSAMYLCASSPVGDHYGYTFGSGTRLTVV.

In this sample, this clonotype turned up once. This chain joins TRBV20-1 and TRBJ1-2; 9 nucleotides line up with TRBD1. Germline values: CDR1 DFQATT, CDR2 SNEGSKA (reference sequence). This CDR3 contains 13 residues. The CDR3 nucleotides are TGCCTCCCCCCGGGACAGGGTAGTTATAGCTACACCTTC. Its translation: CLPPGQGSYSYTF.

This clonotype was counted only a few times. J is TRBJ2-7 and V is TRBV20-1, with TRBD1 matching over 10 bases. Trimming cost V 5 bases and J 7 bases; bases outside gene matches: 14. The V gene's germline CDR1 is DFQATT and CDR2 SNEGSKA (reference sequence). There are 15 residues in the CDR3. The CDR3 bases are TGCAGTGCTGCAGTCGGGACAGGGGCCCTGTGGGAGCAGTACTTC. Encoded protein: CSAAVGTGALWEQYF.

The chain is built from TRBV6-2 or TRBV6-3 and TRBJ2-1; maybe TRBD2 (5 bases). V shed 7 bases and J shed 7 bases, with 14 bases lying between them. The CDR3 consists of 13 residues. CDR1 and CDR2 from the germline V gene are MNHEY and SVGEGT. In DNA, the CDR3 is TGTGCCAGCACTAGCCCGGGGATGAATGAGCAGTTCTTC. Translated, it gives CASTSPGMNEQFF.

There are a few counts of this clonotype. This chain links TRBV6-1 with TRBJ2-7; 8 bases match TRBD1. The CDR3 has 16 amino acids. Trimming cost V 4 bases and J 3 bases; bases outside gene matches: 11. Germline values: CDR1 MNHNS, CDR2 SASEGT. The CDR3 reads CASSVGGTGVNYEQYF. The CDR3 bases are TGTGCCAGCAGTGTAGGCGGGACAGGAGTAAACTACGAGCAGTACTTC.

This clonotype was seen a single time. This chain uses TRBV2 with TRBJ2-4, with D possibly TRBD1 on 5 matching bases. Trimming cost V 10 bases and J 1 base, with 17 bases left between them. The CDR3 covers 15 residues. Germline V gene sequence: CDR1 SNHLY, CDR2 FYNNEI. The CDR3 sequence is CATEIKGVAKNIQYF. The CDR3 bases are TGTGCCACAGAGATAAAAGGGGTCGCCAAAAACATTCAGTACTTC. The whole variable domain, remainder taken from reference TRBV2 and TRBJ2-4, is EPEVTQTPSHQVTQMGQEVILRCVPISNHLYFYWYRQILGQKVEFLVSFYNNEISEKSEIFDDQFSVERPDGSNFTLKIRSTKLEDSAMYFCATEIKGVAKNIQYFGAGTRLSVL.

The CDR3 protein is CATAPSGATGDTQYF. Here the CDR3 DNA reads TGTGCCACCGCCCCAAGCGGGGCAACAGGGGATACGCAGTATTTT. V is TRBV24-1 and J is TRBJ2-3; tentative D call: TRBD2 (7 bases). Germline CDR1 and CDR2: KGHDR and SFDVKD. V lost 9 bases and J 6 bases, leaving 21 bases between the germline ends. The CDR3 totals 15 residues.

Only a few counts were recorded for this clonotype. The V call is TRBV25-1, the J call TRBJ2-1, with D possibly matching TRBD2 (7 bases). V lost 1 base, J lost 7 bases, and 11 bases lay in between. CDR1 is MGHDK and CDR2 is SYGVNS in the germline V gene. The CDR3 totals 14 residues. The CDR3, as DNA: TGTGCCAGCAGTGAATGGGGGGGCGGGAATGAGCAGTTCTTC. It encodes CASSEWGGGNEQFF.

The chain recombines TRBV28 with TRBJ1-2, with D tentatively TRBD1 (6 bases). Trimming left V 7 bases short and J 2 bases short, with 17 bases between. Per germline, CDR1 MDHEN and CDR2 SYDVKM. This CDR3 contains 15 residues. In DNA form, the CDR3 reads TGTGCCAGCAACCCAGCACAGGGATCGAACTATGGCTACACCTTC. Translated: CASNPAQGSNYGYTF.